What follows describes a single T cell receptor (beta chain). The second PCR ran about 6 to 12 cycles with a sample-barcoded 5' primer and J-beta primers. Sequencing recovered at least 2.5 million CDR3-containing paired-end reads from each sample. TCRdb reanalysed the 5' RACE reads using MiXCR and keeps one entry per CDR3 protein. This repertoire shows fewer than 750,000 distinct CDR3 sequences, 47% found once; its top ten account for approximately 25%. This sample was taken from a study of blood T cells in healthy people across ages. Germline values: CDR1 SQVTM, CDR2 ANQGSEA. V dropped 7 bases and J dropped 3; count of bases not matched to a gene: 5. The CDR3 sequence is 12 residues long.

The sequence was collected from a man at least 80 years old in good health. The specimen sequenced was blood. The rearrangement uses TRBV29-1 and TRBJ2-5, with 7 bases identical to TRBD1. The DNA for the CDR3 is TGCAGCGATCGGACAGGAGAAGAGACCCAGTACTTC. It codes for CSDRTGEETQYF. Full variable domain (rest looked up from reference TRBV29-1 and TRBJ2-5): SAVISQKPSRDICQRGTSLTIQCQVDSQVTMMFWYRQQPGQSLTLIATANQGSEATYESGFVIDKFPISRPNLTFSTLTVSNMSPEDSSIYLCSDRTGEETQYFGPGTRLLVL.